These 22 T cell receptor beta chains came from one sample sequenced in a study of blood T cell repertoires in COVID-19. Repertoires were generated with immunoSEQ multiplex PCR, while TCRdb's copy carries only in-frame clones and drops some. The table lists about 430,000 clones, 75% to 90% of them singletons. Material: PBMCs or T cells enriched from blood (not recorded which). The receptors originated from a man aged 25-45 years who had recovered from COVID-19.

The J gene is TRBJ1-1, the V gene TRBV3-1 (or the pseudogene TRBV3-2); the match to TRBD1 covers 7 bases. V shed 4 bases, J shed 1 base, and the junction held 3 bases outside the gene matches. Germline values: CDR1 LGHDT, CDR2 YNNKEL (reference sequence). The length of the CDR3 is 14 residues. CDR3 nucleotides: TGTGCCAGCAGCCCGACAGGGAGGAACACTGAAGCTTTCTTT. It is translated as CASSPTGRNTEAFF.

The V gene is TRBV9, the J gene TRBJ1-6; D is perhaps TRBD1 (5 bases). Germline lookup yields CDR1 SGDLS and CDR2 YYNGEE. V lost 3 bases to trimming and J lost 7 bases, with 17 bases between them. This CDR3 is built from 16 residues. CDR3 residues: CASSGEIVPGNSPLHF. CDR3 nucleotide sequence: TGTGCCAGCAGCGGAGAAATCGTCCCAGGGAATTCACCCCTCCACTTT.

The rearrangement uses TRBV10-3 and TRBJ2-7; unclear D gene. The CDR3 sequence is 15 residues long. V was trimmed by 3 bases and J by 1 base, leaving 13 bases between them. Germline-derived CDR1 and CDR2 are ENHRY and SYGVKD. CDR3 DNA sequence: TGTGCCATCAGTGAAATCGGTTCAGGATCCTACGAGCAGTACTTC. This codes for CAISEIGSGSYEQYF.

The V call is TRBV11-2, the J call TRBJ2-2; 12 bases fit TRBD2. CDR1 is SGHAT, CDR2 FQNNGV, per germline. Germline trimming cut 5 bases from V and 7 bases from J; bases unmatched to any gene: 8. The CDR3 extends over 16 amino acids. DNA for the CDR3: TGTGCCAGCAGCGCCCGACTAGCGGGAGAAGGCGGGGAGCTGTTTTTT. Translating it yields CASSARLAGEGGELFF.

V usage is TRBV7-2 and J usage is TRBJ2-7; D might be TRBD1 (5 bases). The ends were cut back, 5 bases at V and 3 bases at J, with 8 bases in the middle. Germline assignment: CDR1 SGHTA and CDR2 FQGNSA. The CDR3 has 12 amino acids. The CDR3 reads CASSPRGYEQYF. The CDR3 bases are TGTGCCAGCAGCCCTAGGGGCTACGAGCAGTACTTC. Full variable domain (rest looked up from reference TRBV7-2 and TRBJ2-7): GAGVSQSPSNKVTEKGKDVELRCDPISGHTALYWYRQSLGQGLEFLIYFQGNSAPDKSGLPSDRFSAERTGGSVSTLTIQRTQQEDSAVYLCASSPRGYEQYFGPGTRLTVT.

The V call is TRBV30, the J call TRBJ1-5, with D possibly matching TRBD1 (6 bases). CDR3 length: 14 residues. Germline loops: CDR1 GTSNPN, CDR2 SVGIG (reference sequence). V gave up 2 bases and J gave up 3 bases, with 11 bases separating them. In DNA form, the CDR3 reads TGTGCCTGGAGTCCAGGGGCCAACAATCAGCCCCAGCATTTT. Protein product: CAWSPGANNQPQHF. The full variable domain, its missing parts supplied by reference TRBV30 and TRBJ1-5, is SQTIHQWPATLVQPVGSPLSLECTVEGTSNPNLYWYRQAAGRGLQLLFYSVGIGQISSEVPQNLSASRPQDRQFILSSKKLLLSDSGFYLCAWSPGANNQPQHFGDGTRLSIL.

The rearrangement joins TRBV14 to TRBJ2-1, with 9 bases fitting TRBD2. There are 17 residues in the CDR3. The germline V gene encodes CDR1 SGHDN and CDR2 FVKESK. V shed 5 bases, J shed 0 bases, and the junction held 8 bases outside the gene matches. The CDR3 is CASSTRTSASSYNEQFF. Written as DNA, the CDR3 is TGTGCCAGCAGCACGAGGACTAGCGCAAGCTCCTACAATGAGCAGTTCTTC.

In nucleotides, the CDR3 is TGTGCCAGCAGCAGACTAGCGGGAAGATACGCGAGCACCGGGGAGCTGTTTTTT. Encoded protein: CASSRLAGRYASTGELFF. This chain uses TRBV6-2 or TRBV6-3 with TRBJ2-2; TRBD2 aligns across 11 bases. CDR3 length: 18 residues. Germline-derived CDR1 and CDR2 are MNHEY and SVGEGT. V lost 6 bases and J lost 4; bases outside the gene matches: 13.

The chain joins TRBV7-2 to TRBJ1-3; D is unresolved. The V end was cut by 1 base, the J end by 0 bases, with 7 bases between. This CDR3 has 15 amino acids. Germline V gene data show CDR1 as SGHTA and CDR2 as FQGNSA. This CDR3 is CASSLVPVSGNTIYF. Here the CDR3 DNA reads TGTGCCAGCAGCTTAGTGCCAGTCTCTGGAAACACCATATATTTT. The entire variable domain, with the rest obtained from reference TRBV7-2 and TRBJ1-3, is as follows: GAGVSQSPSNKVTEKGKDVELRCDPISGHTALYWYRQSLGQGLEFLIYFQGNSAPDKSGLPSDRFSAERTGGSVSTLTIQRTQQEDSAVYLCASSLVPVSGNTIYFGEGSWLTVV.

The rearrangement links TRBV7-8 to TRBJ2-6, with 11 bases lining up with TRBD1. CDR1 is SGHVS and CDR2 is FQNEAQ in the germline V gene. Losses at the gene ends were 5 bases for V and 0 bases for J; bases not matched to a gene: 6. The CDR3 extends over 18 amino acids. DNA for the CDR3: TGTGCCAGCAGCCTAAGGACAGGGGGCTTCTCTGGGGCCAACGTCCTGACTTTC. Translation gives CASSLRTGGFSGANVLTF.

In regard to this clone: The sample carries other DNA sequences with the same CDR3. The gene calls are TRBV5-1 and TRBJ2-7; 8 positions agree with TRBD1. The junction had 5 bases not matched to a gene; V was cut back by 3 bases and J by 6 bases. CDR1 is SGHRS and CDR2 is YFSETQ in the germline V gene. CDR3 length equals 13 residues. CDR3 in amino acids: CASSSGTGAEQYF. CDR3 DNA: TGCGCCAGCAGCTCCGGGACAGGTGCCGAGCAGTACTTC.

This clone was counted only a few times. V gene TRBV30 combines with J gene TRBJ1-2; D not resolved. Looked up from germline, CDR1 is GTSNPN and CDR2 is SVGIG (reference sequence). The germline V and J ends were trimmed by 0 bases and 9 bases, with 17 bases remaining between them. There are 14 residues in the CDR3. The CDR3 DNA sequence: TGTGCCTGGAGTGTCGTGTCGCCAGGCCGTAGCTACACCTTC. Its protein product is CAWSVVSPGRSYTF. The full variable domain, rest sourced from reference TRBV30 and TRBJ1-2, is SQTIHQWPATLVQPVGSPLSLECTVEGTSNPNLYWYRQAAGRGLQLLFYSVGIGQISSEVPQNLSASRPQDRQFILSSKKLLLSDSGFYLCAWSVVSPGRSYTFGSGTRLTVV.

The J gene is TRBJ2-3, the V gene TRBV28; 8 bases are shared with TRBD2. The CDR3 is made up of 15 amino acids. Per the germline V gene, CDR1 is MDHEN and CDR2 is SYDVKM. The V and J ends lost 7 bases and 2 bases, in that order; junction bases with no gene match: 8. CDR3 in amino acids: CASTATGGVTDTQYF. The CDR3 coding sequence is TGTGCCAGCACGGCCACCGGGGGGGTCACAGATACGCAGTATTTT.

The chain links TRBV9 to TRBJ2-3, with D maybe TRBD1 (5 bases). This CDR3 is 13 amino acids long. The V end lost 5 bases, the J end lost 4 bases, and 11 bases lay between the germline ends. Germline V lookup: CDR1 SGDLS, CDR2 YYNGEE. The CDR3 sequence: CASSPAGPDTQYF. Written as DNA, the CDR3 is TGTGCCAGCAGTCCAGCAGGGCCAGATACGCAGTATTTT.

This chain joins TRBV7-6 and TRBJ1-4; no clear D. V was trimmed by 5 bases and J by 0 bases, leaving 10 bases between them. The CDR3 contains 15 residues. Germline CDR1 and CDR2: SGHVS and FNYEAQ. The CDR3 protein is CASSPQTATNEKLFF. CDR3 DNA sequence: TGTGCCAGCAGCCCTCAGACTGCAACTAATGAAAAACTGTTTTTT.

The rearrangement uses TRBV3-1 (or the pseudogene TRBV3-2) and TRBJ2-7; 10 bases agree with TRBD1. This CDR3 region has 15 residues. J gave up 2 bases and V 5 bases, and 6 bases lay outside the gene matches. CDR1 and CDR2 from the germline V gene are LGHDT and YNNKEL (reference sequence). The CDR3 region has the DNA TGTGCCAGCAGCAAAGGGGACAGGGGAACCTACGAGCAGTACTTC. Translated: CASSKGDRGTYEQYF.

The rearrangement joins TRBV11-1 to TRBJ1-1, with 8 bases matching TRBD1. Germline CDR1 reads SGHAT; CDR2 reads FQDESV (reference sequence). The CDR3 contains 14 residues. V gave up 6 bases and J gave up 1 base; unmatched junction bases: 4. This CDR3 is CASRTGTGNTEAFF. CDR3 bases: TGTGCCAGCAGAACAGGGACAGGGAACACTGAAGCTTTCTTT.

This chain joins TRBV30 and TRBJ1-1; D is ambiguous. Germline CDR1 reads GTSNPN; CDR2 reads SVGIG (reference sequence). The CDR3 totals 12 residues. V was shortened by 0 bases and J by 3 bases, with 5 bases between the two germline ends. The CDR3 loop is CAWSVSDTEAFF. The DNA for the CDR3 is TGTGCCTGGAGTGTATCGGACACTGAAGCTTTCTTT.

The rearrangement links TRBV30 to TRBJ1-2, with 7 positions matching TRBD1. This CDR3 comprises 14 residues. Unmatched junction bases numbered 11, after V lost 3 bases and J lost 7 bases. CDR1 and CDR2 (germline): GTSNPN, SVGIG (reference sequence). For the CDR3, the DNA is TGTGCCTGGAGACCCCAGGGACAGAGCTCTGGCTACACCTTC. This sequence encodes CAWRPQGQSSGYTF.

This chain links TRBV5-1 with TRBJ2-7; 8 nucleotides agree with TRBD1. The CDR3 totals 15 residues. V was clipped by 2 bases and J by 0 bases; unmatched bases: 4. Germline lookup yields CDR1 SGHRS and CDR2 YFSETQ. The CDR3: CASSFRQGFSYEQYF. As DNA, the CDR3 is TGCGCCAGCAGCTTTCGACAGGGGTTCTCCTACGAGCAGTACTTC.

The chain employs TRBV3-1 (or the pseudogene TRBV3-2) and TRBJ1-4; 8 bases are a match to TRBD1. The CDR3 totals 13 residues. V lost 6 bases to trimming and J lost 7 bases; unmatched junction nucleotides: 4. Germline values: CDR1 LGHDT, CDR2 YNNKEL (reference sequence). This CDR3 reads CASRTGAGEKLFF. The CDR3 coding sequence is TGTGCCAGCAGGACAGGGGCCGGTGAAAAACTGTTTTTT.

The genes are TRBV5-1 and TRBJ1-2, with D possibly matching TRBD1 (6 bases). Germline values: CDR1 SGHRS, CDR2 YFSETQ. The CDR3 length is 13 residues. Trimming took 4 bases from V and 7 from J, leaving 14 bases between them. The CDR3 DNA follows: TGCGCCAGCAGCCCCTCGGGGGGCTTTGGCTACACCTTC. It yields the protein CASSPSGGFGYTF.